This is a list of T cell receptor beta chains from one sample in a study of cytomegalovirus exposure and HLA in healthy donors. Sequencing used immunoSEQ multiplex PCR; TCRdb keeps in-frame clones, though not all of them. The sample records about 98,000 clones, roughly 76% being singletons. The sample was PBMCs. These receptors all come from a man aged 50 to 60 in good health and CMV-seronegative. Each CDR3 is given with its conserved first and last residue. D genes are given only for firm matches. Not all rows give a size; the values are once, few, many and, for expanded clones, a class.

clone_size j_call d_call cdr3_length v_call cdr3_aa cdr3_nt
. TRBJ1-4 . 14 TRBV28 CASRRRARHEKLFF TGTGCCAGCAGGCGCAGGGCCCGACATGAAAAACTGTTTTTT
. TRBJ1-5 TRBD1 16 TRBV7-2 CASSLGTGGYRQPQHF TGTGCCAGCAGCTTAGGGACAGGGGGGTATCGTCAGCCCCAGCATTTT
. TRBJ1-4 TRBD1 14 TRBV25-1 CASKPGQGAEKLFF TGTGCCAGCAAACCGGGACAGGGGGCTGAAAAACTGTTTTTT
few TRBJ2-5 . 12 TRBV27 CASIPSRETQYF TGTGCCAGCATTCCAAGCCGGGAGACCCAGTACTTC
few TRBJ2-3 . 13 TRBV11-2 CASSLMERGTQYF TGTGCCAGCAGCTTAATGGAGCGAGGTACGCAGTATTTT
. TRBJ1-1 . 14 TRBV15 CATSRAGLNTEAFF TGTGCCACCAGCCGCGCAGGGTTGAACACTGAAGCTTTCTTT
. TRBJ2-2 TRBD2 15 TRBV7-2 CASSALAGGTGELFF TGTGCCAGCAGCGCCTTAGCGGGGGGAACCGGGGAGCTGTTTTTT
few TRBJ1-1 TRBD1 15 TRBV10-1 CASSESKGTEFEAFF TGCGCCAGCAGTGAGTCGAAGGGGACAGAGTTTGAAGCTTTCTTT
once TRBJ2-2 . 15 TRBV4-1 CASSQGGGPTGELFF TGCGCCAGCAGCCAAGGGGGGGGGCCGACCGGGGAGCTGTTTTTT
. TRBJ2-2 TRBD1 15 TRBV4-1 CASSREDRVTGELFF TGCGCCAGCAGCCGGGAGGACAGGGTAACCGGGGAGCTGTTTTTT
. TRBJ1-1 TRBD1 13 TRBV18 CASSQGQGTEAFF TGTGCCAGCTCACAGGGACAGGGCACTGAAGCTTTCTTT
. TRBJ2-7 . 13 TRBV6-6 CASRPGQIYEQYF TGTGCCAGCAGACCCGGACAGATCTACGAGCAGTACTTC
. TRBJ2-7 . 13 TRBV10-1 CASSLGGGAEQYF TGCGCCAGCAGTCTAGGCGGGGGCGCCGAGCAGTACTTC
. TRBJ1-2 . 14 TRBV19 CASSIGQRVYGYTF TGTGCCAGTAGTATTGGACAGAGGGTATATGGCTACACCTTC
. TRBJ2-1 TRBD2 15 TRBV27 CASSLALAGRDEQFF TGTGCCAGCAGTTTGGCTCTAGCGGGAAGGGATGAGCAGTTCTTC
. TRBJ2-2 TRBD1 15 TRBV5-1 CASSQGTGGPGELFF TGCGCCAGCAGCCAAGGGACAGGGGGCCCCGGGGAGCTGTTTTTT